Shown below are 14 T cell receptor beta chains from a single sample sequenced in a study of identical twins. Each CDR3 protein gets one entry after TCRdb re-called the 5' RACE reads with MiXCR. The sample lists 450,000 to 650,000 distinct CDR3 sequences; 13% to 15% were seen once. These data also featured in a second study, about yellow fever vaccine responses in identical twins.

Sequencing was performed on CD4+ T cells sorted from blood. These receptors were obtained from a woman aged 18-35 years in good health.

There are a few counts of this clonotype. The rearrangement joins TRBV27 to TRBJ1-6, with a possible D match to TRBD1 (6 bases). The CDR3 contains 16 residues. The germline V and J ends were trimmed by 2 bases and 10 bases, with 18 bases remaining between them. The germline CDR1 and CDR2 sequences are MNHEY and SMNVEV (reference sequence). The CDR3 reads CASSLTGGRVGSPLHF. The CDR3 nucleotides are TGTGCCAGCAGTTTAACTGGGGGCAGGGTAGGGTCACCCCTCCACTTT.

This chain connects TRBV7-3 to TRBJ2-7, with D hard to call. The V and J ends lost 4 bases and 3 bases respectively, with 13 bases between them. The germline V gene has CDR1 SGHTA and CDR2 FQGTGA. The CDR3 length is 14 residues. The DNA of the CDR3 is TGTGCCAGCAGCTCACGAGGACGGAACTACGAGCAGTACTTC. It encodes CASSSRGRNYEQYF.

This clonotype came up once. The chain uses TRBV18 and TRBJ2-1, with 7 bases aligning to TRBD2. Germline CDR1 and CDR2: KGHSH and LQKENI. J lost 0 bases, V lost 7 bases, and 18 bases had no gene match. This CDR3 is built from 19 residues. CDR3 nucleotide sequence: TGTGCCAGCTTACTTAGCGGCGGGAGATCCTATAGCTCCTACAATGAGCAGTTCTTC. Translated, it gives CASLLSGGRSYSSYNEQFF.

The CDR3 DNA reads TGTGCCAGCAGCCCAGTGGTCAGTAGCGGGACCGGGGAGCTGTTTTTT. It specifies CASSPVVSSGTGELFF. The chain carries TRBV9 and TRBJ2-2; 7 nucleotides line up with TRBD2. V lost 4 bases, J lost 5 bases, and 11 bases stayed unmatched. Germline lookup yields CDR1 SGDLS and CDR2 YYNGEE. There are 16 residues in the CDR3.

This rearrangement joins TRBV7-8 to TRBJ2-3, with 7 bases lining up with TRBD2. Losses at the gene ends were 7 bases for V and 0 bases for J; bases not matched to a gene: 10. The CDR3 is 16 residues long. From germline, CDR1 is SGHVS and CDR2 FQNEAQ. The CDR3 protein is CASNLLVAGSTDTQYF. CDR3 in DNA: TGTGCCAGCAACCTGTTGGTAGCGGGCAGCACAGATACGCAGTATTTT.

This clonotype was counted between two and nine times. The rearrangement links TRBV5-1 to TRBJ1-1; D gene ambiguous. The CDR3 has 15 amino acids. Germline lookup yields CDR1 SGHRS and CDR2 YFSETQ. Trimming removed 0 bases at V and 0 bases at J, with 9 bases between. The CDR3 here is CASSLAWEVNTEAFF. CDR3 bases: TGCGCCAGCAGCTTGGCCTGGGAGGTGAACACTGAAGCTTTCTTT.

The chain uses TRBV18 and TRBJ1-2; 7 positions match TRBD1. This CDR3 is 13 amino acids long. Germline CDR1 KGHSH, CDR2 LQKENI. With 2 bases clipped from V and 8 bases from J, the junction kept 5 bases outside the gene matches. The CDR3 nucleotides read TGTGCCAGCTCACCAGAGACAGGGAACGGCTACACCTTC. Amino acids: CASSPETGNGYTF. Looking up the rest from reference TRBV18 and TRBJ1-2 gives the full variable domain: NAGVMQNPRHLVRRRGQEARLRCSPMKGHSHVYWYRQLPEEGLKFMVYLQKENIIDESGMPKERFSAEFPKEGPSILRIQQVVRGDSAAYFCASSPETGNGYTFGSGTRLTVV.

This clonotype was observed a few times. V usage is TRBV6-1 and J usage is TRBJ2-2; TRBD2 is a possible D gene (5 bases). The V end was cut by 8 bases, the J end by 6 bases, with 10 bases between. Germline values: CDR1 MNHNS, CDR2 SASEGT. This CDR3 contains 12 residues. This CDR3 is CASAEGAGELFF. In DNA, the CDR3 is TGTGCCAGCGCCGAGGGTGCCGGGGAGCTGTTTTTT.

This clonotype was detected only a few times. V and J are TRBV4-1 and TRBJ2-1, with D possibly matching TRBD1 (6 bases). The ends were cut back, 2 bases at V and 2 bases at J, with 22 bases in the middle. The CDR3 consists of 19 residues. From germline, CDR1 is MGHRA and CDR2 YSYEKL. The CDR3 DNA is TGCGCCAGCAGCCAACGACTCCCAGGGGTCCCAGACCCCTACAATGAGCAGTTCTTC. Translating it yields CASSQRLPGVPDPYNEQFF.

The chain uses TRBV18 and TRBJ2-3; D is perhaps TRBD1 (5 bases). Germline V gene lookup returns CDR1 KGHSH and CDR2 LQKENI. The CDR3 contains 16 residues. V was cut by 0 bases and J by 0 bases, with 10 bases left in between. This CDR3 reads CASSPPWGGSTDTQYF. CDR3 bases: TGTGCCAGCTCACCACCGTGGGGCGGAAGCACAGATACGCAGTATTTT.

The sample holds a few counts of this clonotype. The chain joins TRBV12-3 or TRBV12-4 to TRBJ2-3; D gene uncertain. V was clipped by 5 bases and J by 2 bases, with 8 bases between them. This CDR3 is 13 amino acids long. The CDR3 DNA sequence: TGTGCCAGCAGTCATCTTAACACAGATACGCAGTATTTT. It codes for CASSHLNTDTQYF.

This clonotype was observed a few times. The rearrangement uses TRBV29-1 and TRBJ2-4; 7 bases match TRBD1. The V and J ends lost 5 bases and 7 bases, in that order; junction bases with no gene match: 5. CDR1 is SQVTM and CDR2 is ANQGSEA in the germline V gene. The CDR3 totals 12 residues. The DNA for the CDR3 is TGCAGCGTTTATCCGGGACAGAACATTCAGTACTTC. It specifies CSVYPGQNIQYF.

This clonotype has a handful of counts. The V and J genes are TRBV3-1 and TRBJ1-2, with D possibly TRBD1 on 6 matching bases. The CDR3 is 13 amino acids. V shed 5 bases and J shed 6 bases, with 13 bases lying between them. Per germline, CDR1 LGHDT and CDR2 YNNKEL (reference sequence). In DNA form, the CDR3 reads TGTGCCAGCAGCAAAACAGGGACGGATGGCTACACCTTC. It yields the protein CASSKTGTDGYTF.

V gene TRBV11-3 combines with J gene TRBJ2-3, with D perhaps being TRBD1 or TRBD2 (6 bases each). The germline gives CDR1 SGHNT, CDR2 YENEEA. Trimming pared 5 bases from V and 2 bases from J, leaving 14 bases between. The CDR3 has 15 residues. The CDR3 DNA is TGTGCCAGCAGCAGGGGGGCAGGGATCACAGATACGCAGTATTTT. It yields the protein CASSRGAGITDTQYF.